These T cell receptor beta chains were read from a single sample in a study of T cell changes during pregnancy in multiple sclerosis. Using immunoSEQ multiplex PCR, the repertoire was profiled, and TCRdb retains in-frame clones only, with some absent. The sample carries around 70,000 clones, approximately 92% recorded once. The source material was peripheral blood, sampled before pregnancy. The receptors stem from a female donor with multiple sclerosis, enrolled in a pregnancy study. The CDR3 runs from the conserved cysteine through the conserved F or W. D genes are given only for firm matches. The size field is filled for only some rows; it gives once, few, many or a size class.

v_call: TRBV11-3
j_call: TRBJ2-1
d_call: -
clone_size: -
cdr3_nt: TGTGCCAGCAGCCTAAGCGGGCCATCCTACAATGAGCAGTTCTTC
cdr3_aa: CASSLSGPSYNEQFF

v_call: TRBV7-2
j_call: TRBJ2-1
d_call: TRBD2
clone_size: -
cdr3_nt: TGTGCCAGCAGCACACTAGCGGGAGTGGGGGTGGCCAATGAGCAGTTCTTC
cdr3_aa: CASSTLAGVGVANEQFF

v_call: TRBV28
j_call: TRBJ1-3
d_call: -
clone_size: -
cdr3_nt: TGTGCCAGTAGGGGTTCTGGAAACACCATATATTTT
cdr3_aa: CASRGSGNTIYF

v_call: TRBV15
j_call: TRBJ2-3
d_call: TRBD2
clone_size: once
cdr3_nt: TGTGCCACCAGCAGAGAAGGACTAGGAGGCACAGATACGCAGTATTTT
cdr3_aa: CATSREGLGGTDTQYF

v_call: TRBV18
j_call: TRBJ2-3
d_call: TRBD2
clone_size: -
cdr3_nt: TGTGCCAGCTCACCACTCGCGGGAGGTTACACAGATACGCAGTATTTT
cdr3_aa: CASSPLAGGYTDTQYF

v_call: TRBV7-9
j_call: TRBJ2-1
d_call: TRBD2
clone_size: -
cdr3_nt: TGTGCCAGCAGCTTACCGGGACTAGCGGACAATGAGCAGTTCTTC
cdr3_aa: CASSLPGLADNEQFF

v_call: TRBV11-2
j_call: TRBJ1-2
d_call: TRBD1
clone_size: -
cdr3_nt: TGTGCCAGCAGCTTCATATCAGGGGGACGAGATGGCTACACCTTC
cdr3_aa: CASSFISGGRDGYTF

v_call: TRBV5-1
j_call: TRBJ2-1
d_call: TRBD2
clone_size: -
cdr3_nt: TGCGCCAGCAGCTTGCCGAGACTAGCGGGAAGCTACAATGAGCAGTTCTTC
cdr3_aa: CASSLPRLAGSYNEQFF

v_call: TRBV6-5
j_call: TRBJ1-1
d_call: -
clone_size: -
cdr3_nt: TGTGCCAGCAGTGCCGGTAGAAGAACTGAAGCTTTCTTT
cdr3_aa: CASSAGRRTEAFF

v_call: TRBV27
j_call: TRBJ2-7
d_call: TRBD2
clone_size: once
cdr3_nt: TGTGCCAGCAGTCCGCGGACTAGCGGGAGTTCCTACGAGCAGTACTTC
cdr3_aa: CASSPRTSGSSYEQYF

v_call: TRBV18
j_call: TRBJ2-1
d_call: TRBD1
clone_size: -
cdr3_nt: TGTGCCAGCTCCCCCAGGGACAGGGGTTACAATGAGCAGTTCTTC
cdr3_aa: CASSPRDRGYNEQFF

v_call: TRBV30
j_call: TRBJ2-1
d_call: TRBD1
clone_size: -
cdr3_nt: TGTGCAAAGTCGGGACAGAGAAATGAGCAGTTCTTC
cdr3_aa: CAKSGQRNEQFF

v_call: TRBV9
j_call: TRBJ2-1
d_call: -
clone_size: -
cdr3_nt: TGTGCCAGCAGCCCTCGGGTCACTACTACAAATGAGCAGTTCTTC
cdr3_aa: CASSPRVTTTNEQFF

v_call: TRBV2
j_call: TRBJ2-7
d_call: -
clone_size: once
cdr3_nt: TGTGCCAGTTCGACAGGTCCTTTCGGCGAGCAGTACTTC
cdr3_aa: CASSTGPFGEQYF

v_call: TRBV7-6
j_call: TRBJ2-2
d_call: TRBD2
clone_size: -
cdr3_nt: TGTGCCAGCAGCTCAGGACTAGCGGGAGGGCCGACCGGGGAGCTGTTTTTT
cdr3_aa: CASSSGLAGGPTGELFF

v_call: TRBV14
j_call: TRBJ1-1
d_call: -
clone_size: -
cdr3_nt: TGTGCCAGCAGCCCGAACCTTGGGACAAAGAACACTGAAGCTTTCTTT
cdr3_aa: CASSPNLGTKNTEAFF

v_call: TRBV5-1
j_call: TRBJ2-1
d_call: -
clone_size: once
cdr3_nt: TGCGCCAGCAGCATGGCGGGGATCCGAAGAAATGAGCAGTTCTTC
cdr3_aa: CASSMAGIRRNEQFF